This TCR beta chain was sequenced during a study of cytomegalovirus exposure and HLA in healthy donors. Turning to this clone: Its cognate antigen is unknown.

Some clones are missing from TCRdb's copy, which holds only in-frame ones; the method was immunoSEQ multiplex PCR. The sample has approximately 160,000 clones; 75% to 95% are singletons. Per germline, CDR1 SQVTM and CDR2 ANQGSEA. The CDR3 spans 16 residues. Trimming at V came to 5 bases and at J to 5 bases, leaving 13 bases not matched to a gene. The donors were members of the validation cohort comprising over a hundred subjects, separate from the roughly 700-subject first cohort. Study results and limitations: Despite most TCR sequences being rare, some public TCRs occurred in many donors.

This TCR came from a woman between 18 and 29 years old in good health and CMV-seropositive. Sequencing input: PBMCs. The chain combines TRBV29-1 with TRBJ1-5, with 9 positions matching TRBD1. The CDR3 sequence: CSVQEPGQGFHQPQHF. CDR3 nucleotides: TGCAGCGTTCAGGAACCGGGACAGGGCTTCCATCAGCCCCAGCATTTT.